This is a list of T cell receptor beta chains from one sample in a study of OX40 agonist ivuxolimab in advanced cancers. The table came from immunoSEQ multiplex PCR; TCRdb's copy has only in-frame clones and leaves some out. The sample consists of around 70,000 clones, roughly 80% of them appearing once. Specimen: CD4+ or CD8+ T cells sorted from blood, collected in a trial of the OX40 agonist ivuxolimab. These receptors were collected from an adult with an advanced solid tumor such as melanoma, head and neck, liver or kidney cancer. CDR3s include the opening cysteine and the closing phenylalanine or tryptophan. Fields, in order: J gene, V gene, D gene, clone size, CDR3 DNA, CDR3 protein. A D gene is named only where the DNA matches it firmly. For some rows the clone size is stated as once, few or many, or as a class when expanded; others skip it.

J: TRBJ2-3; V: TRBV2; D: -; size: -; DNA: TGTGCCAGCAGTGACACCTACGGCCTAGATACGCAGTATTTT; CDR3: CASSDTYGLDTQYF
J: TRBJ2-2; V: TRBV4-3; D: -; size: once; DNA: TGCGCCAGCAGCCAAGATATGGCTACTAACACCGGGGAGCTGTTTTTT; CDR3: CASSQDMATNTGELFF
J: TRBJ2-1; V: TRBV30; D: -; size: -; DNA: TGTGCCTGGGCCCGATCCGGGAACCCCTACAATGAGCAGTTCTTC; CDR3: CAWARSGNPYNEQFF
J: TRBJ2-5; V: TRBV2; D: TRBD1; size: -; DNA: TGTGCCAGCAGGGGACAGCAAGAGACCCAGTACTTC; CDR3: CASRGQQETQYF
J: TRBJ2-6; V: TRBV4-2; D: -; size: -; DNA: TGTGCCAGCAGCCAAGATCCAGGAAGCTCTGGGGCCAACGTCCTGACTTTC; CDR3: CASSQDPGSSGANVLTF
J: TRBJ1-4; V: TRBV7-2; D: -; size: -; DNA: TGTGCCAGCAGCTTAGAAGTGGCTAATGAAAAACTGTTTTTT; CDR3: CASSLEVANEKLFF
J: TRBJ1-2; V: TRBV5-1; D: -; size: -; DNA: TGCGCCAGCAGCCCGGAGGGCCTAAACTATGGCTACACCTTC; CDR3: CASSPEGLNYGYTF
J: TRBJ2-2; V: TRBV6-5; D: -; size: few; DNA: TGTGCCAGCAGTTACTCGCCAGGGTGGGTCGCCGGGGAGCTGTTTTTT; CDR3: CASSYSPGWVAGELFF
J: TRBJ2-5; V: TRBV6-5; D: -; size: -; DNA: TGTGCCACCAGTTGGGCAGCTGGTAAAGCGGCCCAGTACTTC; CDR3: CATSWAAGKAAQYF
J: TRBJ1-4; V: TRBV6-5; D: -; size: once; DNA: TGTGCCAGCTTCTCCCCCCAGCGGAAAAAACTGTTTTTT; CDR3: CASFSPQRKKLFF
J: TRBJ2-3; V: TRBV27; D: TRBD2; size: -; DNA: TGTGCCAGCATCGGGAGGGGAGATACGCAGTATTTT; CDR3: CASIGRGDTQYF
J: TRBJ2-1; V: TRBV2; D: -; size: few; DNA: TGTGCCAGCAAAGCCTCTGGACTCAGCTACAATGAGCAGTTCTTC; CDR3: CASKASGLSYNEQFF
J: TRBJ2-1; V: TRBV5-4; D: -; size: once; DNA: TGTGCCAGCAGCTTGGAGCCGGACGACTCCTACAATGAGCAGTTCTTC; CDR3: CASSLEPDDSYNEQFF
J: TRBJ2-6; V: TRBV11-1; D: -; size: once; DNA: TGTGCCAGCAGCCCCCAGGGAGAACAGTCTGGGGCCAACGTCCTGACTTTC; CDR3: CASSPQGEQSGANVLTF
J: TRBJ1-2; V: TRBV7-5; D: -; size: -; DNA: TGTGCCAGAAGCTTAGGGGGACAGGGTTCCGATGGCTACACCTTC; CDR3: CARSLGGQGSDGYTF
J: TRBJ1-4; V: TRBV5-1; D: TRBD1; size: -; DNA: TGCGCCAGCAGTCGACAGGGGGGTACGTCGACTAATGAAAAACTGTTTTTT; CDR3: CASSRQGGTSTNEKLFF
J: TRBJ2-7; V: TRBV27; D: -; size: -; DNA: TGTGCCAGCAGCCGGATAACAGGGAACTACGAGCAGTACTTC; CDR3: CASSRITGNYEQYF
J: TRBJ1-2; V: TRBV28; D: -; size: -; DNA: TGTGCCAGCAGTAATTCGGGCCCCAACTATGGCTACACCTTC; CDR3: CASSNSGPNYGYTF
J: TRBJ2-3; V: TRBV5-5; D: -; size: once; DNA: TGTGCCAGCAGATTTAGGGGGGACGGCACGCCAGATACGCAGTATTTT; CDR3: CASRFRGDGTPDTQYF
J: TRBJ2-5; V: TRBV10-1; D: -; size: -; DNA: TGCGCCAGCAGTGATAGGCTAGTAGAGACCCAGTACTTC; CDR3: CASSDRLVETQYF
J: TRBJ2-5; V: TRBV9; D: TRBD2; size: -; DNA: TGTGCCAGCAGCGTGAGTAGCGGGAGCGGTGAGACCCAGTACTTC; CDR3: CASSVSSGSGETQYF
J: TRBJ1-3; V: TRBV7-2; D: TRBD1; size: -; DNA: TGTGCCAGCAGCCACCTGGACAGGGCCTACACCGAAGGAAACACCATATATTTT; CDR3: CASSHLDRAYTEGNTIYF
J: TRBJ2-5; V: TRBV6-5; D: TRBD2; size: -; DNA: TGTGCCAGCAGTCTAGCGGGAGTGGAGACCCAGTACTTC; CDR3: CASSLAGVETQYF
J: TRBJ1-2; V: TRBV30; D: -; size: once; DNA: TGTGCCTGGAGAAAGGGAAACTATGGCTACACCTTC; CDR3: CAWRKGNYGYTF
J: TRBJ2-1; V: TRBV27; D: -; size: -; DNA: TGTGCCAGCAGGGGGAATCGCTACAATGAGCAGTTCTTC; CDR3: CASRGNRYNEQFF
J: TRBJ1-1; V: TRBV27; D: TRBD1; size: -; DNA: TGTGCAGCAGCGCCTTTGACAGGGGTCACTGAAGCTTTCTTT; CDR3: CAAAPLTGVTEAFF